This T cell receptor beta chain comes out of a study of regulatory T cells in long-lasting Graves disease. With iRepertoire HTBI primers and Arm-PCR of CDR3 regions, TCR beta libraries were built. In TCRdb, the multiplex PCR reads were re-called with MiXCR into one record per CDR3 protein. Of some 430,000 distinct CDR3 sequences in the sample, approximately 21% were seen once. This CDR3 contains 15 residues. In germline, CDR1 is SGHRS, CDR2 YFSETQ. Trimming removed 7 bases from V and 3 bases from J; junction bases left unmatched: 12. The sample holds many counts of this clonotype. Its antigen is unknown. Time point described: persistent/refractory GD, antithyroid drugs over 5 years with positive TRAb. RNA extracted from PBMCs served as the sequencing template. Study conclusions and caveats: Persistent Graves' patients showed a TCR diversity that was lower than that of newly diagnosed ones.

The TCR was taken from a female donor with Graves disease. The chain links TRBV5-1 to TRBJ1-2, with 7 nucleotides matching TRBD1. The sample in question was peripheral blood mononuclear cells (PBMCs), obtained when the disease was refractory, from a patient treated with antithyroid drugs. The CDR3 here is CASGIRDSDHYGYTF. DNA for the CDR3: TGCGCCAGCGGAATCCGGGACAGCGACCACTATGGCTACACCTTC.